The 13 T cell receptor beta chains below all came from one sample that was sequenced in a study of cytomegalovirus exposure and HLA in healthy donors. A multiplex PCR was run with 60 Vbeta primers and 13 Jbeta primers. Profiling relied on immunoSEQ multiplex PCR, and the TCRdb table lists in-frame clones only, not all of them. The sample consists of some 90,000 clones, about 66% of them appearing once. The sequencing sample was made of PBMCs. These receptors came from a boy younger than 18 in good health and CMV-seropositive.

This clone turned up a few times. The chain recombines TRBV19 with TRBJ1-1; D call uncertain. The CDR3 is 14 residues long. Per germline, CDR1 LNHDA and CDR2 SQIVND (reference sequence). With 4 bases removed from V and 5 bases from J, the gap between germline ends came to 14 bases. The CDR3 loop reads CASSRSQWETEAFF. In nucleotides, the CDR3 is TGTGCCAGTAGTAGAAGTCAGTGGGAGACTGAAGCTTTCTTT.

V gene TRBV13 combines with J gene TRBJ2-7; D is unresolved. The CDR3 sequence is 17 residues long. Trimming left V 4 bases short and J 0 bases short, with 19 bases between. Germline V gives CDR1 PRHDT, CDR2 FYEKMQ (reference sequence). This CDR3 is CASSSRHGGYISYEQYF. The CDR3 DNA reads TGTGCCAGCAGCTCACGCCATGGCGGCTACATCTCCTACGAGCAGTACTTC.

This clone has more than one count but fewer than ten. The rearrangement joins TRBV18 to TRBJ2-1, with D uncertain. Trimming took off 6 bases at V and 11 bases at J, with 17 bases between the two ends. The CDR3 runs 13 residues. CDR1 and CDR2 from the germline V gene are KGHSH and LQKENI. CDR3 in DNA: TGTGCCAGCTCGCCCTCTAGAGATAGAAAGCAGTTCTTC. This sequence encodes CASSPSRDRKQFF.

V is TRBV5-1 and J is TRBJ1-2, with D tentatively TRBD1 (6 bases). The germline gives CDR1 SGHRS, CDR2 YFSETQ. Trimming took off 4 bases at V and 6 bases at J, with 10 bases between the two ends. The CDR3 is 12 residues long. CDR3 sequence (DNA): TGCGCCAGCAGCCCGGGGGGGCATGGCTACACCTTC. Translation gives CASSPGGHGYTF. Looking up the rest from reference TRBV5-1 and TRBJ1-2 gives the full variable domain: KAGVTQTPRYLIKTRGQQVTLSCSPISGHRSVSWYQQTPGQGLQFLFEYFSETQRNKGNFPGRFSGRQFSNSRSEMNVSTLELGDSALYLCASSPGGHGYTFGSGTRLTVV.

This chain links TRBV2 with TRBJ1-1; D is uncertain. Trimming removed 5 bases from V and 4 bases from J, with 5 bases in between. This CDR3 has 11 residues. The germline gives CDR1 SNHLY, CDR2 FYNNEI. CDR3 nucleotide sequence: TGTGCCAGCAGTACTTTCACTGAAGCTTTCTTT. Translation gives CASSTFTEAFF.

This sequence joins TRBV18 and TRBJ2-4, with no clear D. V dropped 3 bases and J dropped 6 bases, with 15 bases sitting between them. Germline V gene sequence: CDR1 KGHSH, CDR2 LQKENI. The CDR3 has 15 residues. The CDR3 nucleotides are TGTGCCAGCTCACCGTGGTCAGGTGATGGAAACATTCAGTACTTC. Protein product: CASSPWSGDGNIQYF. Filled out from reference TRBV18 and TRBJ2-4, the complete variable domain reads NAGVMQNPRHLVRRRGQEARLRCSPMKGHSHVYWYRQLPEEGLKFMVYLQKENIIDESGMPKERFSAEFPKEGPSILRIQQVVRGDSAAYFCASSPWSGDGNIQYFGAGTRLSVL.

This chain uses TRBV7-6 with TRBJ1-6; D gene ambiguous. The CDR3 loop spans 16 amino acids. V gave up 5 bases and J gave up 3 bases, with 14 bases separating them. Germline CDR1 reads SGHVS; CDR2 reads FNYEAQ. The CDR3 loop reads CASSPTRGDYNSPLHF. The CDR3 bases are TGTGCCAGCAGCCCAACAAGAGGAGACTATAATTCACCCCTCCACTTT.

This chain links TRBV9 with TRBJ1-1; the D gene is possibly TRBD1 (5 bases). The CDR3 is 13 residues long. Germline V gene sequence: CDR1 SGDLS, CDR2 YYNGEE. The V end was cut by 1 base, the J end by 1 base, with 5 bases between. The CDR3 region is CASSVRGNTEAFF. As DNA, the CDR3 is TGTGCCAGCAGCGTAAGGGGGAACACTGAAGCTTTCTTT.

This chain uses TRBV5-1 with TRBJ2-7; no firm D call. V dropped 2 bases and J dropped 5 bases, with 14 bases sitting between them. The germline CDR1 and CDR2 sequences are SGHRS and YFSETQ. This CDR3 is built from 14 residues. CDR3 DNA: TGCGCCAGCAGCTTTTCCAGGTATCTGGACGAGCAGTACTTC. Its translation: CASSFSRYLDEQYF.

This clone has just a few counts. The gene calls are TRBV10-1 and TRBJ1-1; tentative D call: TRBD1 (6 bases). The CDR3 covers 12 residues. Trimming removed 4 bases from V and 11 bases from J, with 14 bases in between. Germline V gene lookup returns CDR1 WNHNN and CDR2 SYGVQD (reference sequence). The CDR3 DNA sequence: TGCGCCAGCAGTGCGACAGGAGTTTCGGCTTTCTTT. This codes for CASSATGVSAFF.

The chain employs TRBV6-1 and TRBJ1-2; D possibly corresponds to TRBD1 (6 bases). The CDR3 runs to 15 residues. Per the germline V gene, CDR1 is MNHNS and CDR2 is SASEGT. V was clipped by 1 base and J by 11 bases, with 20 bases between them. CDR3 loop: CASSEVGAPIFRYTF. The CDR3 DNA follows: TGTGCCAGCAGTGAAGTGGGGGCTCCGATCTTTCGATACACCTTC.

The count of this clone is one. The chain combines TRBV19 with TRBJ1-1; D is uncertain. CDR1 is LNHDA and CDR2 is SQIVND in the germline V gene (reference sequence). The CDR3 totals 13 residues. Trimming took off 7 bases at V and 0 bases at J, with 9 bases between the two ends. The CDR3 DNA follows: TGTGCCAGTACCCTCACATTGAACACTGAAGCTTTCTTT. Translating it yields CASTLTLNTEAFF.

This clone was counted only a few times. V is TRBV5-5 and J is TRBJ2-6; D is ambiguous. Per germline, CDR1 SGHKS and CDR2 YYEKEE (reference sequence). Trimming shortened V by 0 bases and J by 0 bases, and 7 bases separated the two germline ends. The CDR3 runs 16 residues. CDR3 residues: CASSLGWSSGANVLTF. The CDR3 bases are TGTGCCAGCAGCTTGGGATGGAGCTCTGGGGCCAACGTCCTGACTTTC. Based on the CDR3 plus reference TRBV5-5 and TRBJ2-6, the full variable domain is DAGVTQSPTHLIKTRGQQVTLRCSPISGHKSVSWYQQVLGQGPQFIFQYYEKEERGRGNFPDRFSARQFPNYSSELNVNALLLGDSALYLCASSLGWSSGANVLTFGAGSRLTVL.